This paragraph covers one T cell receptor beta chain sequence. Germline CDR1 reads SGHTA; CDR2 reads FQGNSA. V lost 1 base and J 0 bases, leaving 4 bases between the germline ends. The CDR3 spans 14 residues. TCRdb's table, derived via immunoSEQ multiplex PCR, lists solely in-frame clones and lacks some. In the table there are hundreds of thousands of clones, 80% to 90% of which are singletons. These data originate in a study of shared T cell receptors in the human thymus. This sample was also put to use in a study of human thymus T cells. As that study records: Thymic and blood repertoires appeared to show biased V and J gene usage. The related literature has documented a marked overlap of thymic repertoires among unrelated individuals.

Sequencing used thymocytes. The V call is TRBV7-2, the J call TRBJ1-5; D call uncertain. This TCR came from a boy in the first two years of life with a congenital heart defect. CDR3 sequence reads: CASSLDSSNQPQHF. The CDR3 DNA sequence: TGTGCCAGCAGCTTAGACAGTAGCAATCAGCCCCAGCATTTT.